The TCR beta chain under discussion was sequenced for a study of cytomegalovirus exposure and HLA in healthy donors. The CDR3 loop spans 16 amino acids. V lost 2 bases, J lost 5 bases, and 6 bases stayed unmatched. Germline assignment: CDR1 KGHSH and CDR2 LQKENI. Study-level findings and limits: Cytomegalovirus association was assigned to 170 or so TCR beta chains. Later, an analysis found that common viral pathogens appeared to be linked with several of the most significant clusters.

As for this clone: The target antigen is unknown.

The PCR employed 60 Vbeta primers together with 13 Jbeta primers. Assay: immunoSEQ multiplex PCR; the TCRdb copy retains only in-frame clones and omits some. The repertoire holds around 27,000 clones, with approximately 62% as singletons. The source of this sequence is a male donor in good health and CMV-seropositive. V gene TRBV18 combines with J gene TRBJ1-4; TRBD1 aligns across 9 bases. Sequences were obtained from PBMCs. CDR3 DNA sequence: TGTGCCAGCTCACCAGGACAGGGGTTTAGAAATGAAAAACTGTTTTTT. It specifies CASSPGQGFRNEKLFF.